This T cell receptor beta chain comes out of a study of PD-L1 blockade in urothelial cancer. Overall study context: Blood samples contained a median about 150,000 T cells.

Indicated time point: peripheral blood 6 weeks after treatment start. Patients had locally advanced or metastatic urothelial carcinoma. The number of samples from each patient was between 1 and 8, taken pretreatment and on-treatment. Worth noting for this clone: Distinct nucleotide sequences in the sample also encode this CDR3.

Sequencing was performed with immunoSEQ multiplex PCR; in TCRdb, only in-frame clones are kept and a portion is missing. The sample consists of 100,000 to 150,000 clones, roughly 86% of them appearing once. The sequenced sample was PBMCs, obtained around atezolizumab (anti-PD-L1) treatment. This clonotype was obtained from a man aged 50-60 years with urothelial cancer.

This chain's CDR3 is CASSQGGQASYEQYF. The CDR3 DNA reads as TGCGCCAGCAGCCAGGGGGGACAGGCCTCCTACGAGCAGTACTTC. The chain employs TRBV4-1 and TRBJ2-7; 8 bases align to TRBD1. Trimming took 3 bases from V and 0 from J; bases not matched to a gene: 4. The CDR3 runs to 15 residues. CDR1 MGHRA and CDR2 YSYEKL come from the germline V gene.